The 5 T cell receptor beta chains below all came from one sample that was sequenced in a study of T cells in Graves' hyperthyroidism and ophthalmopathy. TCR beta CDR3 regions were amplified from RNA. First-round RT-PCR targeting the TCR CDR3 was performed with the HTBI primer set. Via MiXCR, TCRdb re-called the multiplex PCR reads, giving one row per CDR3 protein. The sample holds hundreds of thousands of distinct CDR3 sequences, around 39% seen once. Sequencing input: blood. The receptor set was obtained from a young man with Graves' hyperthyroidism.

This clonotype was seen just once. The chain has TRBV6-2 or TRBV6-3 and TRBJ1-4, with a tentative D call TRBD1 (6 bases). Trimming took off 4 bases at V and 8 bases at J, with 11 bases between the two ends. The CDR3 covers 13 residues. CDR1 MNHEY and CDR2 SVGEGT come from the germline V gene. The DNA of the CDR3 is TGTGCCAGCAGTTCGGGACAATCCGAAAAACTGTTTTTT. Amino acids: CASSSGQSEKLFF.

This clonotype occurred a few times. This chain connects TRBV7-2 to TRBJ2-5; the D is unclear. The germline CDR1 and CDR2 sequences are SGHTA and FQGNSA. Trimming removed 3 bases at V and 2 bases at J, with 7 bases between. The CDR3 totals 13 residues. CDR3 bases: TGTGCCAGCAGCTTTCCAGAACAAGAGACCCAGTACTTC. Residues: CASSFPEQETQYF.

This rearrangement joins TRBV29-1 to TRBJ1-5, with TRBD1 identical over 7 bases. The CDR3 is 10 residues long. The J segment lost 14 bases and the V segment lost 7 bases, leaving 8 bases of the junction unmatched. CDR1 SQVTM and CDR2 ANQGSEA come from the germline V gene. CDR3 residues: CSAIQGTEHF. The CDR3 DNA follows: TGCAGCGCCATACAGGGGACCGAGCATTTT.

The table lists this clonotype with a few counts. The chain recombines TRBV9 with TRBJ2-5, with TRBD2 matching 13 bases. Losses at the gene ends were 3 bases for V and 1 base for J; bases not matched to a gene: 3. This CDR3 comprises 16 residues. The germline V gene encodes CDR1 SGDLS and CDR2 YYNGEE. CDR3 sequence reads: CASSAGLAGAQETQYF. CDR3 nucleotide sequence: TGTGCCAGCAGCGCTGGACTAGCGGGGGCCCAAGAGACCCAGTACTTC.

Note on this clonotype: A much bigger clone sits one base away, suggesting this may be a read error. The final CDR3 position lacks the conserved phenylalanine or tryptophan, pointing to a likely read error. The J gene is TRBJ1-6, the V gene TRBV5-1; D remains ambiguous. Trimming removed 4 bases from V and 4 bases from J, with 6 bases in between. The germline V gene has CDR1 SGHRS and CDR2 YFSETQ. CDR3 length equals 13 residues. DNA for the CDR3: TGCGCCAGCAGCCTGCAATATAATTCACCCCTCCACCTT. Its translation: CASSLQYNSPLHL.